Below are 23 T cell receptor beta chains sequenced from a single sample in a study of blood T cells in healthy people across ages. Sample-barcoded 5' priming and a J-beta primer mix drove a second PCR of about 7 to 12 cycles. Each CDR3 protein is one row after TCRdb ran MiXCR on the 5' RACE reads. The sample consists of about 670,000 distinct CDR3 sequences, more than 45% of them appearing once. Source material: blood. The source is an elderly woman in good health.

The chain is built from TRBV20-1 and TRBJ2-7, with a possible D match to TRBD1 (5 bases). V lost 2 bases to trimming and J lost 2 bases, with 13 bases between them. This CDR3 is built from 14 residues. Germline values: CDR1 DFQATT, CDR2 SNEGSKA (reference sequence). This chain's CDR3 is CSARIRGHAYEQYF. CDR3 DNA: TGCAGTGCTAGAATCAGAGGACATGCCTACGAGCAGTACTTC.

This clonotype was picked up a small number of times. This may be a read error: a much more frequent sequence differs by one nucleotide. The V and J genes are TRBV27 and TRBJ2-7; no clear D gene. This CDR3 is built from 15 residues. Per germline, CDR1 MNHEY and CDR2 SMNVEV (reference sequence). V lost 2 bases and J 7 bases, leaving 18 bases between the germline ends. The DNA of the CDR3 is TGTGCCAGCAGTTTAAGCCTAGACTCCTACAATGAGCAGTACTTC. It translates to CASSLSLDSYNEQYF.

This clonotype appeared a few times. The rearrangement uses TRBV27 and TRBJ1-5; the D is unclear. The V end was cut by 8 bases, the J end by 2 bases, with 10 bases between. The CDR3 loop spans 13 amino acids. The germline V gene encodes CDR1 MNHEY and CDR2 SMNVEV (reference sequence). CDR3 region: CASGSPGNQPQHF. CDR3 sequence (DNA): TGTGCCAGCGGCTCCCCGGGCAATCAGCCCCAGCATTTT.

This clonotype was counted ten times or more. This may be a read error, as it is one base from a much larger clone. The chain couples TRBV6-6 to TRBJ2-5; D may be TRBD2 (6 bases). This CDR3 has 15 amino acids. Germline CDR1 reads MNHNY; CDR2 reads SVGAGI (reference sequence). V was cut by 0 bases and J by 11 bases, with 19 bases left in between. CDR3 nucleotides: TGTGCCAGCAGTTACTCCGCGACTAGTTCCAATGAGCAGTACTTC. Encoded protein: CASSYSATSSNEQYF.

This chain uses TRBV20-1 with TRBJ1-1; D is unresolved. Trimming shortened V by 0 bases and J by 1 base, and 6 bases separated the two germline ends. CDR1 DFQATT and CDR2 SNEGSKA come from the germline V gene (reference sequence). This CDR3 is built from 13 residues. The CDR3 sequence: CSAREYRNTEAFF. The DNA for the CDR3 is TGCAGTGCTAGAGAATACAGGAACACTGAAGCTTTCTTT.

The chain links TRBV7-9 to TRBJ2-3; D could derive from TRBD1 or TRBD2 (6 bases each). The V gene lost 4 bases and the J gene lost 6 bases, with 20 bases spanning the gap. The CDR3 has 16 amino acids. The germline V gene has CDR1 SEHNR and CDR2 FQNEAQ (reference sequence). The CDR3 loop reads CASSSLGGPQGDTQYF. CDR3 nucleotide sequence: TGTGCCAGCAGCTCCCTAGGGGGGCCACAAGGGGATACGCAGTATTTT.

The chain uses TRBV20-1 and TRBJ1-6, with D unclear. Trimming cost V 4 bases and J 5 bases, with 15 bases left between them. The CDR3 length is 15 residues. Germline V lookup: CDR1 DFQATT, CDR2 SNEGSKA (reference sequence). The CDR3 DNA reads TGCAGTGCTAAAAAGTCGAGTGGGGATAATTCACCCCTCCACTTT. Its protein is CSAKKSSGDNSPLHF.

The rearrangement links TRBV20-1 to TRBJ2-2, with 11 nucleotides matching TRBD2. V shed 1 base, J shed 5 bases, and the junction held 9 bases outside the gene matches. Per germline, CDR1 DFQATT and CDR2 SNEGSKA (reference sequence). The CDR3 extends over 17 amino acids. CDR3 bases: TGCAGTGCTAGAGTAATAGCGGGGGGGGGATATACCGGGGAGCTGTTTTTT. This encodes CSARVIAGGGYTGELFF.

This chain connects TRBV18 to TRBJ2-7, with 9 positions matching TRBD1. Germline lookup yields CDR1 KGHSH and CDR2 LQKENI. The CDR3 length is 15 residues. J gave up 3 bases and V 0 bases, and 3 bases lay outside the gene matches. The CDR3 region is CASSPPDRGGYEQYF. The CDR3 DNA is TGTGCCAGCTCACCACCGGACAGGGGTGGCTACGAGCAGTACTTC.

This clonotype came up once. The rearrangement links TRBV6-5 to TRBJ2-1, with 10 bases matching TRBD2. Germline V gene data show CDR1 as MNHEY and CDR2 as SVGAGI. CDR3 length: 15 amino acids. Losses at the gene ends were 4 bases for V and 9 bases for J; bases not matched to a gene: 9. In DNA, the CDR3 is TGTGCCAGCAGTTTCCGAGCGGGAGGGGTGGGTGAGCAGTTCTTC. It specifies CASSFRAGGVGEQFF.

CDR3 coding DNA: TGTGCCAGCAGCGGCCCGCAGGGGTACGAGCAGTACTTC. This translates into CASSGPQGYEQYF. This rearrangement joins TRBV7-9 to TRBJ2-7; maybe TRBD1 (6 bases). V was shortened by 5 bases and J by 4 bases, with 12 bases between the two germline ends. The germline V gene has CDR1 SEHNR and CDR2 FQNEAQ (reference sequence). CDR3 length equals 13 residues.

This clonotype was recorded a few times. This chain connects TRBV12-3 or TRBV12-4 to TRBJ2-3, with no clear D. The germline V and J ends were trimmed by 8 bases and 0 bases, with 15 bases remaining between them. The CDR3 is made up of 15 amino acids. The CDR3, as DNA: TGTGCCAGCCAAGGACGGGTAACTAGCACAGATACGCAGTATTTT. The encoded protein is CASQGRVTSTDTQYF.

This clonotype has a handful of counts. The chain uses TRBV27 and TRBJ2-7, with D possibly TRBD1 on 6 matching bases. The CDR3 sequence is 14 residues long. The V gene's germline CDR1 is MNHEY and CDR2 SMNVEV (reference sequence). Trimming stripped 1 base from V and 4 bases from J, with 11 bases between. CDR3 protein: CASSLLPTGYEQYF. The CDR3 nucleotides read TGTGCCAGCAGTTTATTACCAACAGGGTACGAGCAGTACTTC.

The chain uses TRBV29-1 and TRBJ2-7; 8 bases align to TRBD2. The J call could be wrong; TRBJ2-5 is a better fit for the DNA end. The CDR3 has 12 residues. The V gene's germline CDR1 is SQVTM and CDR2 ANQGSEA. CDR3 sequence (DNA): TGCAGCGCCCCAGCGGGAGCGGGGACCCAGTACTTC. This codes for CSAPAGAGTQYF.

This chain links TRBV7-2 with TRBJ2-7; TRBD1 is a possible D gene (5 bases). This CDR3 spans 13 amino acids. Germline CDR1 SGHTA, CDR2 FQGNSA. V was cut by 5 bases and J by 3 bases, with 11 bases left in between. CDR3 sequence reads: CASSVQDSYEQYF. CDR3 sequence (DNA): TGTGCCAGCAGCGTACAGGATAGCTACGAGCAGTACTTC. The full variable domain, completed using reference TRBV7-2 and TRBJ2-7, is GAGVSQSPSNKVTEKGKDVELRCDPISGHTALYWYRQSLGQGLEFLIYFQGNSAPDKSGLPSDRFSAERTGGSVSTLTIQRTQQEDSAVYLCASSVQDSYEQYFGPGTRLTVT.

The V and J genes are TRBV29-1 and TRBJ2-3; 7 bases are shared with TRBD2. The J segment lost 2 bases and the V segment lost 6 bases, leaving 5 bases of the junction unmatched. Germline CDR1 reads SQVTM; CDR2 reads ANQGSEA. This CDR3 has 13 amino acids. This CDR3 reads CSVDGRLTDTQYF. DNA of the CDR3: TGCAGCGTGGACGGGAGGCTCACAGATACGCAGTATTTT.

To note about this clonotype: A much bigger clone sits one base away, suggesting this may be a read error. This CDR3 reads CASSRTGSREQFF. The CDR3 nucleotides read TGTGCCAGCAGCAGGACAGGTTCCCGTGAGCAGTTCTTC. The rearrangement links TRBV6-5 to TRBJ2-1, with 7 positions matching TRBD1. This CDR3 is built from 13 residues. Germline V lookup: CDR1 MNHEY, CDR2 SVGAGI. The V gene end was trimmed by 6 bases and the J gene end by 9 bases; junction bases not matched to a gene: 8.

V and J are TRBV28 and TRBJ2-1; tentative D call: TRBD2 (5 bases). V lost 3 bases to trimming and J lost 7 bases, with 13 bases between them. Germline V gene lookup returns CDR1 MDHEN and CDR2 SYDVKM. This CDR3 has 14 residues. The CDR3 protein is CASSFERVRNEQFF. CDR3 nucleotides: TGTGCCAGCAGTTTTGAGAGGGTGAGGAATGAGCAGTTCTTC.

This clonotype was counted many times. The CDR3 is CASSYSGRGSYGYTF. Written as DNA, the CDR3 is TGTGCCAGCAGTTACTCAGGGAGAGGGAGCTATGGCTACACCTTC. The chain is built from TRBV6-5 and TRBJ1-2; D not certain. The CDR3 spans 15 residues. The V end was cut by 0 bases, the J end by 4 bases, with 12 bases between. Germline CDR1 reads MNHEY; CDR2 reads SVGAGI.

A few counts support this clonotype. The chain employs TRBV5-1 and TRBJ2-5, with 7 bases identical to TRBD2. In germline, CDR1 is SGHRS, CDR2 YFSETQ. The CDR3 spans 15 residues. The ends lost 0 bases at V and 4 bases at J; junction bases unmatched: 6. Here the CDR3 reads CASSLALASGETQYF. The CDR3 DNA sequence: TGCGCCAGCAGCTTGGCCTTAGCTAGCGGAGAGACCCAGTACTTC.

The chain uses TRBV4-2 and TRBJ2-6; D is uncertain. There are 13 residues in the CDR3. Looked up from germline, CDR1 is LGHNA and CDR2 is YNFKEQ. Trimming pared 5 bases from V and 3 bases from J, leaving 5 bases between. Written as DNA, the CDR3 is TGTGCCAGCAGCATAGGTGGGGCCAACGTCCTGACTTTC. Its protein product is CASSIGGANVLTF.

The chain joins TRBV29-1 to TRBJ2-1; D is perhaps TRBD1 (5 bases). Trimming pared 4 bases from V and 9 bases from J, leaving 13 bases between. CDR3 length equals 12 residues. CDR1 and CDR2 (germline): SQVTM, ANQGSEA. CDR3 sequence reads: CSVVGAKGEQFF. The CDR3 DNA reads TGCAGCGTTGTTGGGGCGAAAGGTGAGCAGTTCTTC.

The chain carries TRBV6-6 and TRBJ2-3, with 8 positions matching TRBD2. Losses at the gene ends were 3 bases for V and 2 bases for J; bases not matched to a gene: 10. The CDR3 consists of 17 residues. CDR1 is MNHNY and CDR2 is SVGAGI in the germline V gene (reference sequence). The CDR3 region is CASSYGAGSGDTDTQYF. The CDR3 nucleotides are TGTGCCAGCAGTTATGGAGCCGGTAGCGGGGACACAGATACGCAGTATTTT.